These T cell receptor beta chains were read from a single sample in a study of healthy donors' naive CD4 and CD8 T cells. TCRdb reprocessed the reads with MiXCR, giving one entry per CDR3 protein. The sample yields 150,000 to 200,000 distinct CDR3 sequences, about 74% seen once. The sample consisted of naive CD4+ and CD8+ T cells sorted from blood, pooled from several donors. Source of these receptors: a pool of human donors in good health; the sample pools cells from several healthy donors. Both conserved end residues are part of each CDR3. D genes are given only for firm matches. Rows give clone size only sometimes, using once, few, many, or a class for an expanded clone.

TRBJ2-1 TRBD2 TRBV29-1 - 15 TGCAGCGTTGAAGGTCCGGGACTACAATACAATGAGCAGTTCTTC CSVEGPGLQYNEQFF
TRBJ2-3 - TRBV6-5 - 14 TGTGCCAGCAGTTACCGTGTAGCGCCCGATACGCAGTATTTT CASSYRVAPDTQYF
TRBJ2-1 - TRBV27 once 12 TGTGCCAGCAGTTTTACCGGGGGTGAGCAGTTCTTC CASSFTGGEQFF
TRBJ2-4 - TRBV11-2 - 13 TGTGCCAGCAGCTTAGGACAGGAGACCATTCAGTACTTC CASSLGQETIQYF
TRBJ2-1 - TRBV20-1 - 12 TGCAGTGCTAGGCCGGACGAAAATGAGCAGTTCTTC CSARPDENEQFF
TRBJ2-2 TRBD2 TRBV18 few 14 TGTGCCAGCTCATCGACTAGCGGCACCGGGGAGCTGTTTTTT CASSSTSGTGELFF
TRBJ1-1 TRBD1 TRBV6-5 - 13 TGTGCCAGCAGTTACTCGGAGGGGGCCGAAGCTTTCTTT CASSYSEGAEAFF
TRBJ1-3 - TRBV29-1 - 14 TGCAGCGCCCGAGACAGAGTCTCTGGAAACACCATATATTTT CSARDRVSGNTIYF
TRBJ2-3 - TRBV6-5 - 13 TGTGCCAGCAGCCCCACCCCGGTGCAGCGGAGGGATTTT CASSPTPVQRRDF
TRBJ1-5 - TRBV6-5 once 17 TGTGCCAGCAGTTCCTCGGGCAGAGTTTATAGCAATCAGCCCCAGCATTTT CASSSSGRVYSNQPQHF
TRBJ2-3 - TRBV19 - 15 TGTGCCAGTAGTATAGGGACATCTAGCACAGATACGCAGTATTTT CASSIGTSSTDTQYF
TRBJ2-1 TRBD2 TRBV29-1 - 13 TGCAGCGTTGTTGTTGCGGGAGATGTTGAGCAGTTCTTC CSVVVAGDVEQFF
TRBJ1-2 - TRBV6-5 - 17 TGTGCCAGCAGTTTATCTCACGCGAAAAAGGGGCGGCATGGCTACACCTTC CASSLSHAKKGRHGYTF
TRBJ2-1 - TRBV29-1 once 18 TGCAGCGTTGAAGTGGCGGTTCGGGACACCGACATCCTGGATGAGCAGTTCTTC CSVEVAVRDTDILDEQFF
TRBJ2-7 TRBD1 TRBV6-5 - 16 TGTGCCAGCAGTTATCAGGACAGGACAGGATCCTACGAGCAGTACTTC CASSYQDRTGSYEQYF
TRBJ2-7 TRBD2 TRBV29-1 - 14 TGCAGCGTTGAGGGAGGGGAAGTTACCTACGAGCAGTACTTC CSVEGGEVTYEQYF
TRBJ2-1 - TRBV29-1 - 16 TGCAGCGTTGAAGATGGGGCAGGGAGGCGCTACAATGAGCAGTTCTTC CSVEDGAGRRYNEQFF
TRBJ2-3 TRBD2 TRBV29-1 few 14 TGCAGCGTTGATGCTAGCGGGGGATCAGATACGCAGTATTTT CSVDASGGSDTQYF
TRBJ1-2 - TRBV6-1 once 14 TGTGCCAGCAGTGAAGGGCTGAGGGGGGATGGCTACACCTTC CASSEGLRGDGYTF
TRBJ2-5 - TRBV29-1 - 15 TGCAGCGTTGAAGGTGGAGGACTACCTCAAGAGACCCAGTACTTC CSVEGGGLPQETQYF
TRBJ1-2 - TRBV19 - 16 TGTGCCAGTACCAGTATGAAAGAAGGGGGGTTCTATGGCTACACCTTC CASTSMKEGGFYGYTF
TRBJ2-7 - TRBV5-1 - 14 TGCGCCAGCAGCGGACCGTCGGTTGCTGGCGAGCAGTACTTC CASSGPSVAGEQYF
TRBJ1-4 - TRBV27 - 16 TGTGCCAGCAGTCCAGGGGCCCACCCAACTAATGAAAAACTGTTTTTT CASSPGAHPTNEKLFF
TRBJ2-7 - TRBV19 - 14 TGTGCCAGTAGTACCGATCAGGGGCCTGGTAAGCAGTACTTC CASSTDQGPGKQYF
TRBJ2-3 TRBD2 TRBV5-1 - 14 TGCGCCAGCAGCCCGGGACTAGCGGGAGATACGCAGTATTTT CASSPGLAGDTQYF
TRBJ2-1 - TRBV29-1 - 14 TGCAGCGGCCGGGACACCGGCTCCTACAATGAGCAGTTCTTC CSGRDTGSYNEQFF
TRBJ2-1 - TRBV27 few 13 TGTGCCAGCAGTTTAAGGCTGTACAATGAGCAGTTCTTC CASSLRLYNEQFF
TRBJ1-2 - TRBV6-2/TRBV6-3 once 12 TGTGCCAGCAGTTACGGTATGGTCGGCTACACCTTC CASSYGMVGYTF
TRBJ2-3 - TRBV29-1 - 15 TGCAGCGTTGAAACCACGGCGGATAGCACAGATACGCAGTATTTT CSVETTADSTDTQYF
TRBJ1-4 TRBD1 TRBV6-5 - 12 TGTGCCAGCAGCTGGACAGGGCAAAAACTGTTTTTT CASSWTGQKLFF
TRBJ2-1 TRBD1 TRBV10-3 - 15 TGTGCCACGCACGCCAGGGGGTCCCCTTACAATGAGCAGTTCTTC CATHARGSPYNEQFF
TRBJ2-3 - TRBV6-2/TRBV6-3 - 13 TGTGCCAGCAGTTCGTACAGGACAGATACGCAGTATTTT CASSSYRTDTQYF
TRBJ2-3 - TRBV29-1 - 14 TGCAGCTATCTAGGGATCGTGTTCACAGATACGCAGTATTTT CSYLGIVFTDTQYF
TRBJ2-7 TRBD1 TRBV6-6 - 14 TGTGCCAGCAGTGATGGACAGGGGGTAAACGAGCAGTACTTC CASSDGQGVNEQYF
TRBJ2-5 - TRBV7-8 - 17 TGTGCCAGCAGCTTAGCCCCCGAGGTGGGCGCGGGAGAGACCCAGTACTTC CASSLAPEVGAGETQYF
TRBJ2-1 TRBD1 TRBV6-2/TRBV6-3 - 13 TGTGCCAGCAGACGGGGACAGTACAATGAGCAGTTCTTC CASRRGQYNEQFF
TRBJ2-2 - TRBV19 - 14 TGTGCCAGTAGTATGTGGGGTGACACCGGGGAGCTGTTTTTT CASSMWGDTGELFF
TRBJ2-1 - TRBV30 - 13 TGTGCCTGGGGTCGCGGATCCTACAATGAGCAGTTCTTC CAWGRGSYNEQFF
TRBJ2-1 TRBD2 TRBV29-1 once 14 TGCAGCGTTGAGGCGGGAGGCCATGTTAATGAGCAGTTCTTC CSVEAGGHVNEQFF
TRBJ1-2 - TRBV6-5 few 15 TGTGCCAGTAGTATACAGGACGGCGGATCCTATGGCTACACCTTC CASSIQDGGSYGYTF
TRBJ2-1 TRBD2 TRBV12-5 - 17 TGTGCTAGTGGTTCGACCCCCGGGACTAGCAACTACAATGAGCAGTTCTTC CASGSTPGTSNYNEQFF
TRBJ2-1 - TRBV6-5 few 14 TGTGCCAGCGGCAGGGGTCCTTTTTACAATGAGCAGTTCTTC CASGRGPFYNEQFF
TRBJ2-7 - TRBV27 - 12 TGTGCCAGCAGTTTACCTGGATACGAGCAGTACTTC CASSLPGYEQYF